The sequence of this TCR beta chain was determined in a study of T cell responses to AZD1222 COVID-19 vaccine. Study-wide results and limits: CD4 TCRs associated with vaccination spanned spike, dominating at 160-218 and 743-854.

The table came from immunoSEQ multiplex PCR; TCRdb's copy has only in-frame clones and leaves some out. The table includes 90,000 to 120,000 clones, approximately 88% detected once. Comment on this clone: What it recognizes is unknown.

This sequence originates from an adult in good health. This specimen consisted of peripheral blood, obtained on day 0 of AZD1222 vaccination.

The CDR3 DNA sequence: TGTGCCAGCAGCTTAGTTCAGACGAACACTGAAGCTTTCTTT. Amino acid sequence: CASSLVQTNTEAFF. This chain uses TRBV7-8 with TRBJ1-1; D unresolved. Germline V gene sequence: CDR1 SGHVS, CDR2 FQNEAQ. This CDR3 comprises 14 residues. Trimming took 1 base from V and 1 from J, leaving 7 bases between them.